These 10 T cell receptor beta chains originate from one sample sequenced in a study of PD-1 blockade in classical Hodgkin lymphoma. Described time point: cycle 4 day 1 (C4D1), after five to seven weeks of nivolumab. All patients relapsed after autologous stem cell transplantation, and brentuximab vedotin exposure varied. Sequencing used immunoSEQ multiplex PCR; TCRdb keeps in-frame clones, though not all of them. Of under 45,000 clones in the sample, approximately 67% were seen once. Sequencing used peripheral blood mononuclear cells (PBMCs), obtained before the fourth cycle of nivolumab. The source of these receptors is a human donor with classical Hodgkin lymphoma.

The chain links TRBV28 to TRBJ1-4; maybe TRBD1 (5 bases). Trimming took off 2 bases at V and 5 bases at J, with 12 bases between the two ends. CDR1 and CDR2 from the germline V gene are MDHEN and SYDVKM. There are 15 residues in the CDR3. This CDR3 is CASSLGPGPNEKLFF. In nucleotides, the CDR3 is TGTGCCAGCAGTTTAGGTCCAGGGCCGAATGAAAAACTGTTTTTT.

Of note for this clone: Its ends do not fully match the called genes, so a read error is possible. The CDR3, as DNA: TGTGCCAGCAGTGTAAGACAGGGGACTTCAGCCCCAGCATTT. It specifies CASSVRQGTSAPAF. The chain recombines TRBV6-5 with TRBJ1-5; TRBD1 agrees at 8 bases. The CDR3 length is 14 residues. The germline V gene encodes CDR1 MNHEY and CDR2 SVGAGI.

Within the sample, this clone is medium-sized. The chain recombines TRBV5-6 with TRBJ2-7; D ambiguous. Germline lookup yields CDR1 SGHDT and CDR2 YYEEEE. The CDR3 is 14 amino acids. V was pared by 3 bases and J by 4 bases, with 14 bases between. The CDR3 loop is CASSWTYSGYEQYF. CDR3 bases: TGTGCCAGCAGCTGGACGTACTCCGGTTACGAGCAGTACTTC.

This clone was observed a handful of times. This chain connects TRBV11-2 to TRBJ2-7; D might be TRBD2 (6 bases). The CDR3 is 17 residues long. Between the trimmed V and J ends, which lost 0 bases and 1 base, there was a span of 16 bases. Germline V gene data show CDR1 as SGHAT and CDR2 as FQNNGV. The CDR3 protein is CASSLEGGGSHSYEQYF. The CDR3 DNA follows: TGTGCCAGCAGCTTAGAGGGGGGTGGGTCTCATTCCTACGAGCAGTACTTC.

J is TRBJ1-2 and V is TRBV15; D not certain. Trimming took 5 bases from V and 4 from J, leaving 17 bases between them. Germline loops: CDR1 LNHNV, CDR2 YYDKDF (reference sequence). The CDR3 has 15 residues. The CDR3 DNA reads TGTGCCACCAGCTCCACACGGAGGGATGCCTATGGCTACACCTTC. Its translation: CATSSTRRDAYGYTF.

The sample holds one count of this clone. This rearrangement joins TRBV6-4 to TRBJ1-1, with 8 bases fitting TRBD1. The CDR3 runs to 15 residues. The junction had 9 bases not matched to a gene; V was cut back by 4 bases and J by 5 bases. CDR1 is MRHNA, CDR2 SNTAGT, per germline. In DNA, the CDR3 is TGTGCCAGCAGTGTCGAACAGGGGGATGGGACTGAAGCTTTCTTT. Its protein is CASSVEQGDGTEAFF.

The chain uses TRBV10-3 and TRBJ2-5; D may be TRBD2 (6 bases). The CDR3 loop spans 13 amino acids. V lost 0 bases, J lost 7 bases, and 9 bases lay in between. The germline V gene encodes CDR1 ENHRY and CDR2 SYGVKD. The CDR3 is CAISESPGGTQYF. As DNA, the CDR3 is TGTGCCATCAGTGAGTCCCCCGGGGGGACCCAGTACTTC.

The chain has TRBV11-3 and TRBJ2-7; 7 positions match TRBD1. Per germline, CDR1 SGHNT and CDR2 YENEEA. Trimming cost V 5 bases and J 4 bases; bases outside gene matches: 8. CDR3 size: 14 residues. The CDR3 nucleotides are TGTGCCAGCAGCCCAGGGGGACAACTTTACGAGCAGTACTTC. This gives the protein CASSPGGQLYEQYF.

V gene TRBV7-9 combines with J gene TRBJ2-2; D unresolved. V gave up 5 bases and J gave up 10 bases, with 8 bases separating them. The CDR3 length is 11 residues. CDR1 is SEHNR, CDR2 FQNEAQ, per germline (reference sequence). The CDR3 here is CASSLTEELFF. Written as DNA, the CDR3 is TGTGCCAGCAGCCTCACGGAGGAGCTGTTTTTT.

This chain joins TRBV27 and TRBJ2-3; 9 positions agree with TRBD2. The V and J ends lost 2 bases and 4 bases, in that order; junction bases with no gene match: 7. This CDR3 contains 16 residues. The germline V gene encodes CDR1 MNHEY and CDR2 SMNVEV (reference sequence). CDR3 DNA: TGTGCCAGCAGTTTAGCCGCGGGGGGGCCCGCAGATACGCAGTATTTT. Translated, it gives CASSLAAGGPADTQYF.